This TCR beta chain stems from a study of blood T cell repertoires in COVID-19. This table comes from immunoSEQ multiplex PCR, and its TCRdb copy is limited to in-frame clones, with some not included. This repertoire shows roughly 410,000 clones, 87% found once; its top ten account for approximately 2.5%. The germline V gene has CDR1 SGHAT and CDR2 FQNNGV. CDR3 length equals 12 residues. Between the trimmed V and J ends, which lost 5 bases and 2 bases, there was a span of 7 bases. The chain joins TRBV11-2 to TRBJ2-7, with no clear D. Sequenced material: peripheral blood. The sequence was collected from a woman aged 55-75 years with COVID-19, enrolled during active disease. The CDR3 coding sequence is TGTGCCAGCAGCAGAGGAACCTACGAGCAGTACTTC. Its protein product is CASSRGTYEQYF.